This TCR beta chain was profiled in a study of long-term antiretroviral therapy in people with HIV. The CDR3 runs 12 residues. Looked up from germline, CDR1 is ENHRY and CDR2 is SYGVKD. Trimming removed 7 bases from V and 2 bases from J, with 8 bases in between. Survey level was the resolution at which the v3.0 immunoSEQ assay ran. The protocol was immunoSEQ multiplex PCR, while the TCRdb copy is restricted to in-frame clones and leaves out a portion. The data contain 20,000 to 25,000 clones, 81% of them singletons. V usage is TRBV10-3 and J usage is TRBJ1-2, with D hard to call. This material consisted of unsorted PBMCs, taken 1.5 years after starting antiretroviral therapy. The TCR originated in a man aged 25-45 years with HIV. The CDR3 nucleotides are TGTGCCATCACCCCGAACAACTATGGCTACACCTTC. This sequence encodes CAITPNNYGYTF.